This TCR beta chain was observed in a study of blood T cell repertoires in COVID-19. Across the whole study: The United States, Italy and Spain supplied acute and convalescent COVID-19 samples. The analysed material was cDNA or gDNA that came from T cells, B-cell-depleted T cells, or PBMCs.

Original processing methods: Quantification of nucleated cells was approximated via reference gene primer amplification. TCRdb's table, derived via immunoSEQ multiplex PCR, lists solely in-frame clones and lacks some. The DNA gave D and trimming, while V, J and clone size come from that table. Of over 200,000 clones detected, approximately 84% appear once; the ten largest clones hold 1.5% to 2%. Source material: peripheral blood. This receptor was identified in a man aged 35 to 55 with active or convalescent COVID-19.

CDR3 nucleotides: TGTGCCAGCAGCCAGGGACAGCTGGATGAGCAGTTCTTC. As protein: CASSQGQLDEQFF. The gene calls are TRBV7-3 and TRBJ2-1; 7 positions match TRBD1. In germline, CDR1 is SGHTA, CDR2 FQGTGA. V lost 5 bases and J lost 8; bases outside the gene matches: 6. The CDR3 runs 13 residues.